One and the same sample provided the 5 T cell receptor beta chains below, sequenced in a study of cytomegalovirus exposure and HLA in healthy donors. The PCR was carried out with 60 Vbeta primers and 13 Jbeta primers. Using immunoSEQ multiplex PCR, the repertoire was profiled, and TCRdb retains in-frame clones only, with some absent. The profile shows about 120,000 clones, around four fifths of them singletons. The sequenced material came from PBMCs. The receptors were sampled from a young man in good health and CMV-seropositive.

For this clone: The germline gene is not matched at one end of the junction; a read error may be the cause. V usage is TRBV2 and J usage is TRBJ1-1; weak D call: TRBD1 (6 bases). Per germline, CDR1 SNHLY and CDR2 FYNNEI. There are 12 residues in the CDR3. This chain's CDR3 is CASSVPPGGALF. In DNA form, the CDR3 reads TGTGCCAGCAGCGTGCCGCCCGGGGGGGCTCTCTTT. The full variable domain, rest sourced from reference TRBV2 and TRBJ1-1, is EPEVTQTPSHQVTQMGQEVILRCVPISNHLYFYWYRQILGQKVEFLVSFYNNEISEKSEIFDDQFSVERPDGSNFTLKIRSTKLEDSAMYFCASSVPPGGALFGQGTRLTVV.

The gene calls are TRBV27 and TRBJ2-2; 9 bases agree with TRBD2. Trimming at V came to 6 bases and at J to 4 bases, leaving 6 bases not matched to a gene. This CDR3 is 15 amino acids long. Germline assignment: CDR1 MNHEY and CDR2 SMNVEV (reference sequence). The CDR3 spells CASRLSGGPTGELFF. The CDR3 DNA reads as TGTGCCAGCAGGTTAAGCGGGGGGCCCACCGGGGAGCTGTTTTTT.

This clone was seen more than once but under ten times. The chain combines TRBV9 with TRBJ1-1; 7 bases agree with TRBD1. With V trimmed by 5 bases and J by 7 bases, 5 bases remained unmatched. The CDR3 totals 12 residues. CDR1 and CDR2 (germline): SGDLS, YYNGEE. CDR3 coding DNA: TGTGCCAGCAGGGGGGACAGCCATGAAGCTTTCTTT. This translates into CASRGDSHEAFF.

The chain joins TRBV9 to TRBJ2-7; TRBD1 matches at 11 bases. The J segment lost 9 bases and the V segment lost 2 bases, leaving 7 bases of the junction unmatched. CDR1 and CDR2 from the germline V gene are SGDLS and YYNGEE. The CDR3 is made up of 14 amino acids. CDR3 sequence: CASSVGDRGAGQYF. In DNA, the CDR3 is TGTGCCAGCAGCGTGGGGGACAGGGGGGCGGGGCAGTACTTC. The full variable domain, its missing parts supplied by reference TRBV9 and TRBJ2-7, is DSGVTQTPKHLITATGQRVTLRCSPRSGDLSVYWYQQSLDQGLQFLIQYYNGEERAKGNILERFSAQQFPDLHSELNLSSLELGDSALYFCASSVGDRGAGQYFGPGTRLTVT.

In its sample, this clone was seen a few times. Here the CDR3 DNA reads TGTGCCAGCAGGGCTAGTGGGGAGCAGTACTTC. This gives the protein CASRASGEQYF. The rearrangement joins TRBV7-6 to TRBJ2-5; tentative D call: TRBD2 (5 bases). This CDR3 comprises 11 residues. With 6 bases removed from V and 11 bases from J, the gap between germline ends came to 13 bases. Germline V gene lookup returns CDR1 SGHVS and CDR2 FNYEAQ. The complete variable domain, with remaining parts taken from reference TRBV7-6 and TRBJ2-5, reads GAGVSQSPRYKVTKRGQDVALRCDPISGHVSLYWYRQALGQGPEFLTYFNYEAQQDKSGLPNDRFSAERPEGSISTLTIQRTEQRDSAMYRCASRASGEQYFGPGTRLLVL.